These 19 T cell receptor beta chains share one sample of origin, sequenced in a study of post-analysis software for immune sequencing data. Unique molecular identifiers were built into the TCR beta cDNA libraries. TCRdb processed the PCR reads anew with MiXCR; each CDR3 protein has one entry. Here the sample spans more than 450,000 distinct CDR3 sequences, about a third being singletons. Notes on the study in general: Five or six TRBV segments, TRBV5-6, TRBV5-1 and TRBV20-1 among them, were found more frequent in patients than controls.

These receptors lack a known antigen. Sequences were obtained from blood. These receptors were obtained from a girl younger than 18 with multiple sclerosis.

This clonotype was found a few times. For the CDR3, the DNA is TGTGCCAGCAGCTTAGAAGGGCAGGGGGGTAATCAGCCCCAGCATTTT. This gives the protein CASSLEGQGGNQPQHF. The V gene is TRBV7-2, the J gene TRBJ1-5; TRBD1 agrees at 7 bases. This CDR3 has 16 amino acids. Germline trimming cut 1 base from V and 4 bases from J; bases unmatched to any gene: 7. CDR1 and CDR2 (germline): SGHTA, FQGNSA.

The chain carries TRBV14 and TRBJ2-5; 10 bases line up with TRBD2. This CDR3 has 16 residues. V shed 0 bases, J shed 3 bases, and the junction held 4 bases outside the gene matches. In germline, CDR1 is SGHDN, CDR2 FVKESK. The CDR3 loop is CASSQEFGLAEETQYF. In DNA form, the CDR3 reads TGTGCCAGCAGCCAAGAGTTTGGACTAGCGGAAGAGACCCAGTACTTC.

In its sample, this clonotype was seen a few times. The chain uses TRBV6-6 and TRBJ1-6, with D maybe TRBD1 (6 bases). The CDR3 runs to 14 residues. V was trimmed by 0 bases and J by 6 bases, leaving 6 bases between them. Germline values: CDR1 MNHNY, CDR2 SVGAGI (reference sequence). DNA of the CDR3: TGTGCCAGCAGTTACTCACAGGGTAATTCACCCCTCCACTTT. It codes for CASSYSQGNSPLHF.

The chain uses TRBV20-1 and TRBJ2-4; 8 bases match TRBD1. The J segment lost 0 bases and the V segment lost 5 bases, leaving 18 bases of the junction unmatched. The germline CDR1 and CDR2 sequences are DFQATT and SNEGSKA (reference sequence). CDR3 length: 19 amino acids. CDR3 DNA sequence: TGCAGTGCTTACACCGCCGGGACAGGAGACCCAATAGCCAAAAACATTCAGTACTTC. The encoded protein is CSAYTAGTGDPIAKNIQYF.

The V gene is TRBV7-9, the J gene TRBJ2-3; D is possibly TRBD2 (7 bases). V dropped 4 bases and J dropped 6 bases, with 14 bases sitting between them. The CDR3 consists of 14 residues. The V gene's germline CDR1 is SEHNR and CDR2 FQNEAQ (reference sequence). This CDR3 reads CASSSWGGPDTQYF. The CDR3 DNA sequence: TGTGCCAGCAGCTCGTGGGGGGGCCCGGATACGCAGTATTTT.

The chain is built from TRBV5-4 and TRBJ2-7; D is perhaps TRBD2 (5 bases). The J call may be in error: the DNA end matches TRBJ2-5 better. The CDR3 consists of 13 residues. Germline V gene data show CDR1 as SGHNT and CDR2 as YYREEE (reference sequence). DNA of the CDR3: TGTGCCAGCAGCACGGACGGGGAGGAGACCCAGTACTTC. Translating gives CASSTDGEETQYF.

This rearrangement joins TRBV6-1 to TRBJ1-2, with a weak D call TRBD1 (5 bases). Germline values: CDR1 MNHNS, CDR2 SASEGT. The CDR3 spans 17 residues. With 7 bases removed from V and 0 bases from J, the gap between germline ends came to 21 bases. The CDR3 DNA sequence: TGTGCCAGCACCATGGGGGGATACAGACAGACTAACTATGGCTACACCTTC. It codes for CASTMGGYRQTNYGYTF.

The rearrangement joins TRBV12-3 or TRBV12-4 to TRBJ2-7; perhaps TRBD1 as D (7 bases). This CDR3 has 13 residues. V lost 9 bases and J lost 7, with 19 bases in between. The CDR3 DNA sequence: TGTGCCAGTAGGGGGGACAGCTACAATGAGCAGTACTTC. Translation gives CASRGDSYNEQYF.

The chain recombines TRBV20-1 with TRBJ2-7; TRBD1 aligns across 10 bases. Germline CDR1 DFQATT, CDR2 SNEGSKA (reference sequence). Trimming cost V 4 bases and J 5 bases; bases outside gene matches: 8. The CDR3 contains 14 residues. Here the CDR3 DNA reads TGCAGTGCTACTCAAGCCGGGACAGGGGACGAGCAGTACTTC. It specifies CSATQAGTGDEQYF.

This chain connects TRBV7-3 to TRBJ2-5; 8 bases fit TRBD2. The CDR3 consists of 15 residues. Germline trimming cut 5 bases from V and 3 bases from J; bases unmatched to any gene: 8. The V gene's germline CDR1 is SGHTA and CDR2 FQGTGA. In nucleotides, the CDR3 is TGTGCCAGCAGCCCGGGACTAGGGACCAAAGAGACCCAGTACTTC. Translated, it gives CASSPGLGTKETQYF.

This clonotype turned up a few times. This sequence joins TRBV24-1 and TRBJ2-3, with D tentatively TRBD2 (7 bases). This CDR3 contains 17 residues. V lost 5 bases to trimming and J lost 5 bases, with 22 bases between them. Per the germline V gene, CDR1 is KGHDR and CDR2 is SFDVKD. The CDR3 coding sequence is TGTGCCACCAGTGCCCACGGGGGGCCCACCCCAAGAGATACGCAGTATTTT. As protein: CATSAHGGPTPRDTQYF.

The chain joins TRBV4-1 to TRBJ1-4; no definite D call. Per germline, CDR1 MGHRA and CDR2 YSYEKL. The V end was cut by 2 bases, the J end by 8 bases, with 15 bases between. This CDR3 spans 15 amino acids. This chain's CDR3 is CASSQPLMDREKLFF. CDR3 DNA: TGCGCCAGCAGCCAACCCCTAATGGATCGGGAAAAACTGTTTTTT.

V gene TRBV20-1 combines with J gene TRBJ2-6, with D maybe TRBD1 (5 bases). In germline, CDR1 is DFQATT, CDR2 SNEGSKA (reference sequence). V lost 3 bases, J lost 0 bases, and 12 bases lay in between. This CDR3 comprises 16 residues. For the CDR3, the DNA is TGCAGTGCTAGTACCGGACATAGCTCTGGGGCCAACGTCCTGACTTTC. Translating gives CSASTGHSSGANVLTF.

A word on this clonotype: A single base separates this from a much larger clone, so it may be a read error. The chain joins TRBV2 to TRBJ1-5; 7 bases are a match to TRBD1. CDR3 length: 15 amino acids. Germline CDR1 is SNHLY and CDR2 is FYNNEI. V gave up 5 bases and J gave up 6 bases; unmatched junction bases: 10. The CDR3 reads CASSLGRGSGQPQHF. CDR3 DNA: TGTGCCAGCAGTTTGGGCAGGGGGTCGGGTCAGCCCCAGCATTTT.

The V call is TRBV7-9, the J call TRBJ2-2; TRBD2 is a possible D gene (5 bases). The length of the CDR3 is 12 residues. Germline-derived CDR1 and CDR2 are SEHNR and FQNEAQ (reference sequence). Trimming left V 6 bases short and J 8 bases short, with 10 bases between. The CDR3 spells CASRRAAGELFF. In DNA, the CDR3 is TGTGCCAGCAGGAGGGCCGCAGGGGAGCTGTTTTTT.

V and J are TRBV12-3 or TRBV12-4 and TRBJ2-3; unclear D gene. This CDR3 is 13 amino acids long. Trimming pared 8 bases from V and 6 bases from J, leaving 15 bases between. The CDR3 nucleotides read TGTGCCAGCCTTTATGCGGTTGGGGATACGCAGTATTTT. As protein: CASLYAVGDTQYF.

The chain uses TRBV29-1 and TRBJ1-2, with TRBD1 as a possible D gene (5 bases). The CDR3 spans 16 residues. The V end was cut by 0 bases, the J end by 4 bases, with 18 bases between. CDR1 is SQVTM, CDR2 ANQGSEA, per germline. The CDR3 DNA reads TGCAGCGTTGAAGATCTGATACGGGGCGAATTCTATGGCTACACCTTC. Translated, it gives CSVEDLIRGEFYGYTF.

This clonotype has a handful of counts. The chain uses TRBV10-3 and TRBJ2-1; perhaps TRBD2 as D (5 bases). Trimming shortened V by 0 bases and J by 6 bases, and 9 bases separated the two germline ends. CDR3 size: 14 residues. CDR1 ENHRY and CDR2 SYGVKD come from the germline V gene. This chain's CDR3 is CAISESTTTNEQFF. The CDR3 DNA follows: TGTGCCATCAGTGAGTCGACTACTACCAATGAGCAGTTCTTC.

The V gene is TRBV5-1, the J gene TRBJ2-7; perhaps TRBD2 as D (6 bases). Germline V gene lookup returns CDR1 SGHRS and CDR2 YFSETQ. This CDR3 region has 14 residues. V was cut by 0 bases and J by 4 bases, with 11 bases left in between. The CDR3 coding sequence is TGCGCCAGCAGCTTGGTAGGTGGGAGGTACGAGCAGTACTTC. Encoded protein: CASSLVGGRYEQYF. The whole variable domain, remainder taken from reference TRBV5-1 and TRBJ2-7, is KAGVTQTPRYLIKTRGQQVTLSCSPISGHRSVSWYQQTPGQGLQFLFEYFSETQRNKGNFPGRFSGRQFSNSRSEMNVSTLELGDSALYLCASSLVGGRYEQYFGPGTRLTVT.